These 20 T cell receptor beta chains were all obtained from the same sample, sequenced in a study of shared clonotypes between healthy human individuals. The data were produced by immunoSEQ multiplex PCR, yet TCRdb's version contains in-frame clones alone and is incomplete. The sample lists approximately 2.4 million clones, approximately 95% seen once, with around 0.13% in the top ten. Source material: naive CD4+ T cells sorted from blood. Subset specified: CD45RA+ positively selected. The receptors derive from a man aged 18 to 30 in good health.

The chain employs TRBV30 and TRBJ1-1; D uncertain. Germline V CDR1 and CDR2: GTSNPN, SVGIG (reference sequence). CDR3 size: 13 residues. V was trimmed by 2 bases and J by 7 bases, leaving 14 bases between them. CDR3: CAWSPGRGSEAFF. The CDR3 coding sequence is TGTGCCTGGAGTCCTGGGCGGGGAAGTGAAGCTTTCTTT.

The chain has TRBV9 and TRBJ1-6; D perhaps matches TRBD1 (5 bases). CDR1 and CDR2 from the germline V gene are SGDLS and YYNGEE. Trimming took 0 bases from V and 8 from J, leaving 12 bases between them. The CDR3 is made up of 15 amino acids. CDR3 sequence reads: CASSVGAGPDSPLHF. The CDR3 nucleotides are TGTGCCAGCAGCGTAGGCGCGGGGCCCGATTCACCCCTCCACTTT.

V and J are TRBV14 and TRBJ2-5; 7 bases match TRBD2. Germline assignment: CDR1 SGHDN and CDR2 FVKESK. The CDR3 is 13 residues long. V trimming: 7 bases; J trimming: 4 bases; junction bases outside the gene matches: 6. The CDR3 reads CASTTSGTETQYF. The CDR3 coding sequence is TGTGCCAGCACCACAAGCGGGACAGAGACCCAGTACTTC.

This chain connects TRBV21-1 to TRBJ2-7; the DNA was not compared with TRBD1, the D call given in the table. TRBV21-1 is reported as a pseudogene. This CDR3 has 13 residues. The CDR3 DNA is TGTGCCAGCAGCAAAGACCAGGGGATTGAGCAGTACTTC. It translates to CASSKDQGIEQYF.

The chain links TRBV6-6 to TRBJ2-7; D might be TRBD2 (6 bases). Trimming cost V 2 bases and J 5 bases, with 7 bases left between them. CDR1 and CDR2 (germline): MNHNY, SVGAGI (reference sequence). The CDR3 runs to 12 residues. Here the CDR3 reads CASSYTGDEQYF. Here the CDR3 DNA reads TGTGCCAGCAGTTACACGGGGGACGAGCAGTACTTC.

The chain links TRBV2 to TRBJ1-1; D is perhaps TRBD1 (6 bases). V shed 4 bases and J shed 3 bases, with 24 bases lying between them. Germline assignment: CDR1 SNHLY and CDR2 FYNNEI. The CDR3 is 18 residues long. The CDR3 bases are TGTGCCAGCAGTGTTAGTAAAGGCGCTCACAGGGCAGACACTGAAGCTTTCTTT. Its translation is CASSVSKGAHRADTEAFF. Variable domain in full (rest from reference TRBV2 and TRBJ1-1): EPEVTQTPSHQVTQMGQEVILRCVPISNHLYFYWYRQILGQKVEFLVSFYNNEISEKSEIFDDQFSVERPDGSNFTLKIRSTKLEDSAMYFCASSVSKGAHRADTEAFFGQGTRLTVV.

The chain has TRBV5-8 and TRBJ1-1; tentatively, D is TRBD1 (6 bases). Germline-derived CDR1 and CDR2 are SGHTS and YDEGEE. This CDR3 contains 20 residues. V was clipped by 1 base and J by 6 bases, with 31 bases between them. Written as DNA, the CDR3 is TGTGCCAGCAGCTTGCTGAAGGGGGTGCCTAATCCCCACCTCGTCCCTGAAGCTTTCTTT. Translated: CASSLLKGVPNPHLVPEAFF.

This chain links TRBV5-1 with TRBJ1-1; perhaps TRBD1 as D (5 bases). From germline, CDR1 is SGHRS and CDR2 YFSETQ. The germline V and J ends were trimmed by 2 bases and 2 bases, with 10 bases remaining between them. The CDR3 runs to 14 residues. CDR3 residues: CASSFVWGNTEAFF. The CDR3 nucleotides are TGCGCCAGCAGCTTCGTGTGGGGCAACACTGAAGCTTTCTTT.

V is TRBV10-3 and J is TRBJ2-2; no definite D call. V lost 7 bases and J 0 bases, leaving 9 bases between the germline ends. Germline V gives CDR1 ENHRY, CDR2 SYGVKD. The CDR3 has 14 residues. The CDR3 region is CAITQSPNTGELFF. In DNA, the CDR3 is TGTGCCATCACCCAGAGCCCGAACACCGGGGAGCTGTTTTTT.

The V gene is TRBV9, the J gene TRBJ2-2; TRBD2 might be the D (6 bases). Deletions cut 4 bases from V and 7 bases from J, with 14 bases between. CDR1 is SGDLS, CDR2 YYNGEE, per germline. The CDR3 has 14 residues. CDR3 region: CASSRGGDDGELFF. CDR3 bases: TGTGCCAGCAGCCGGGGCGGGGATGACGGGGAGCTGTTTTTT.

The CDR3, as DNA: TGTGCCAGCAACCCTCCGGGAAGCCAAGAGACCCAGTACTTC. Translated: CASNPPGSQETQYF. This chain uses TRBV6-6 with TRBJ2-5; TRBD2 is a possible D gene (5 bases). The length of the CDR3 is 14 residues. V was trimmed by 7 bases and J by 1 base, leaving 13 bases between them. Germline lookup yields CDR1 MNHNY and CDR2 SVGAGI (reference sequence).

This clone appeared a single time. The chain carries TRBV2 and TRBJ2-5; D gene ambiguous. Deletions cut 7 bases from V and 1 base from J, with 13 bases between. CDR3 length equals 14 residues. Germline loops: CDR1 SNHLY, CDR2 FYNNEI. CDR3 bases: TGTGCCAGCAAGGAGTACGTTCTCCAAGAGACCCAGTACTTC. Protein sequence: CASKEYVLQETQYF.

In DNA, the CDR3 is TGTGCCAGCAGTCAACAGGGAGATTTCTATCAGCCCCAGCATTTT. This codes for CASSQQGDFYQPQHF. This chain connects TRBV6-5 to TRBJ1-5, with D perhaps matching TRBD1 (6 bases). CDR3 length: 15 residues. Per the germline V gene, CDR1 is MNHEY and CDR2 is SVGAGI. V shed 5 bases and J shed 5 bases, with 16 bases lying between them.

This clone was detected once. The CDR3 sequence is CASSATSGRPTGELFF. The CDR3 DNA is TGTGCCAGCAGCGCGACTAGCGGGAGGCCCACCGGGGAGCTGTTTTTT. The gene calls are TRBV5-4 and TRBJ2-2; 13 bases match TRBD2. The CDR3 totals 16 residues. CDR1 SGHNT and CDR2 YYREEE come from the germline V gene (reference sequence). Germline trimming cut 4 bases from V and 4 bases from J; bases unmatched to any gene: 4.

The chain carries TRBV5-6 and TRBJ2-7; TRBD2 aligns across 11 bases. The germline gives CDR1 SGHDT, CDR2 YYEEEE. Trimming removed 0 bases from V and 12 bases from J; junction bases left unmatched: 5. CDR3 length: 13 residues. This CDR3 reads CASSLGSGRAMYF. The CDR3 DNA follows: TGTGCCAGCAGCTTGGGTAGCGGGAGGGCCATGTACTTC.

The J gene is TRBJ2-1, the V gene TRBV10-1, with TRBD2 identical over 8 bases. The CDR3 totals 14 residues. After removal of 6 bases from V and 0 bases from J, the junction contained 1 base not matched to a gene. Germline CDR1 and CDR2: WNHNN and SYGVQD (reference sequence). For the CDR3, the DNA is TGCGCCAGCAGCCTAGCGGGCTCCTACAATGAGCAGTTCTTC. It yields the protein CASSLAGSYNEQFF.

This CDR3 is CAAAVIDRGGEQYF. As DNA, the CDR3 is TGTGCCGCAGCTGTAATCGACAGGGGAGGCGAGCAGTACTTC. The chain recombines TRBV6-6 with TRBJ2-7; 8 bases are shared with TRBD1. Looked up from germline, CDR1 is MNHNY and CDR2 is SVGAGI (reference sequence). J lost 6 bases, V lost 11 bases, and 15 bases had no gene match. The CDR3 runs to 14 residues.

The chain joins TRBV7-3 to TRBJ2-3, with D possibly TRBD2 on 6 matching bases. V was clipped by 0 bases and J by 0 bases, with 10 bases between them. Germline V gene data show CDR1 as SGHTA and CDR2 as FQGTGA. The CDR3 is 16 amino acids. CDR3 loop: CASSLTFGGSTDTQYF. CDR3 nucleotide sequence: TGTGCCAGCAGCTTAACGTTCGGGGGTAGCACAGATACGCAGTATTTT.

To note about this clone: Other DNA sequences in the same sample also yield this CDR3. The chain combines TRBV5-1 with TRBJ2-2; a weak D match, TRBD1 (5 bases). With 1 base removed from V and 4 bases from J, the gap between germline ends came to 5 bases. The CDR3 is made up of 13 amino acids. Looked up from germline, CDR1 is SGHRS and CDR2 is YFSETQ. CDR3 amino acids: CASSLQGTGELFF. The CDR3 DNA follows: TGCGCCAGCAGCTTGCAGGGCACCGGGGAGCTGTTTTTT.

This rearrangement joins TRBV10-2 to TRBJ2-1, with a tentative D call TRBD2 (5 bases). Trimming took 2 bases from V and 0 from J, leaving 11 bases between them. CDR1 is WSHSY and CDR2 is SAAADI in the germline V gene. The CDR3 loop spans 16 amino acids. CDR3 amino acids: CASSEGLISSYNEQFF. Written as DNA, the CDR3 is TGCGCCAGCAGTGAGGGACTGATTAGCTCCTACAATGAGCAGTTCTTC.